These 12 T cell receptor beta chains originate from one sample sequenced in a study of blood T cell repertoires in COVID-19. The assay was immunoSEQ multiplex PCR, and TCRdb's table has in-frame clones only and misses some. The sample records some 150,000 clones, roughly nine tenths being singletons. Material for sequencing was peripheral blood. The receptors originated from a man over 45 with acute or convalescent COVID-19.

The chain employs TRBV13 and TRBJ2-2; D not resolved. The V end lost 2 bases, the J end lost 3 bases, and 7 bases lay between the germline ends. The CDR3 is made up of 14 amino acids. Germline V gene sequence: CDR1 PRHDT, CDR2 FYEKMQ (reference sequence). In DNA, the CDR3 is TGTGCCAGCAGCTTACCCGGGTACACCGGGGAGCTGTTTTTT. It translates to CASSLPGYTGELFF. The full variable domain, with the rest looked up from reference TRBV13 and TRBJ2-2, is AAGVIQSPRHLIKEKRETATLKCYPIPRHDTVYWYQQGPGQDPQFLISFYEKMQSDKGSIPDRFSAQQFSDYHSELNMSSLELGDSALYFCASSLPGYTGELFFGEGSRLTVL.

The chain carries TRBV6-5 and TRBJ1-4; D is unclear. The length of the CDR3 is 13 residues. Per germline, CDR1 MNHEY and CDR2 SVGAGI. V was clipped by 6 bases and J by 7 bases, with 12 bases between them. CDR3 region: CASRPVVGEKLFF. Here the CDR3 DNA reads TGTGCCAGCAGACCCGTGGTCGGTGAAAAACTGTTTTTT.

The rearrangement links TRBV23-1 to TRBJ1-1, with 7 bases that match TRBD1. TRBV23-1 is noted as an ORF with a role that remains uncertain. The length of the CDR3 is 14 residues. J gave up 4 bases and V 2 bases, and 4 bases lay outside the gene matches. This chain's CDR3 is CASSQPGQSTEAFF. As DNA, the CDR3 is TGCGCCAGCAGTCAACCGGGACAGAGCACTGAAGCTTTCTTT.

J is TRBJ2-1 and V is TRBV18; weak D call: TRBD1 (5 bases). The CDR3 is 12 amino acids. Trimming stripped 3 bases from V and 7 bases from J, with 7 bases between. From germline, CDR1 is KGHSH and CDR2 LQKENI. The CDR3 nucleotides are TGTGCCAGCTCACCGGACACTAATGAGCAGTTCTTC. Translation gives CASSPDTNEQFF. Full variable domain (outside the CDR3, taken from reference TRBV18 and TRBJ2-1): NAGVMQNPRHLVRRRGQEARLRCSPMKGHSHVYWYRQLPEEGLKFMVYLQKENIIDESGMPKERFSAEFPKEGPSILRIQQVVRGDSAAYFCASSPDTNEQFFGPGTRLTVL.

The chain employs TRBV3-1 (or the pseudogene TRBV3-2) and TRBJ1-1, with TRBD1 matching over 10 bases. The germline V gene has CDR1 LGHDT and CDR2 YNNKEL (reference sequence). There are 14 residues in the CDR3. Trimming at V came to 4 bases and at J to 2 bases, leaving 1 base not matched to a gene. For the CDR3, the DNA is TGTGCCAGCAGCCGGACAGGGGGAAACACTGAAGCTTTCTTT. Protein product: CASSRTGGNTEAFF.

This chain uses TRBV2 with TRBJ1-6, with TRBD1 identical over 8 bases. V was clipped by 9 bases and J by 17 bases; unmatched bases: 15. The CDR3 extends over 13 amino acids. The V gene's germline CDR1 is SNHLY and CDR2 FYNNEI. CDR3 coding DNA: TGTGCCAGTACGGGGCAGGGGGCCTGGAGATTCCACTTT. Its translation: CASTGQGAWRFHF.

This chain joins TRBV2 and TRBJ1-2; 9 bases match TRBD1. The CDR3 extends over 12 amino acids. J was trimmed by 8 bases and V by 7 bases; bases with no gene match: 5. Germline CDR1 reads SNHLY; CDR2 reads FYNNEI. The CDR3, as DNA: TGTGCCAGCATTGGGACAGGGAAAGGCTACACCTTC. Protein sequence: CASIGTGKGYTF.

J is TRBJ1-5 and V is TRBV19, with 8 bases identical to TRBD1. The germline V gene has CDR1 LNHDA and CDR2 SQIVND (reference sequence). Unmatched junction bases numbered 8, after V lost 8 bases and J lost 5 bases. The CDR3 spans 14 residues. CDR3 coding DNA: TGTGCCAGTGGTGACAGGGGATATGATCAGCCCCAGCATTTT. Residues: CASGDRGYDQPQHF.

Here the CDR3 DNA reads TGTGCCAGCTCACCACCGTGGGGGGCGGGGGACACTGAAGCTTTCTTT. This sequence encodes CASSPPWGAGDTEAFF. V and J are TRBV18 and TRBJ1-1; possible D gene TRBD1, 6 bases. The CDR3 has 16 amino acids. Germline V gene lookup returns CDR1 KGHSH and CDR2 LQKENI. V was trimmed by 0 bases and J by 3 bases, leaving 14 bases between them.

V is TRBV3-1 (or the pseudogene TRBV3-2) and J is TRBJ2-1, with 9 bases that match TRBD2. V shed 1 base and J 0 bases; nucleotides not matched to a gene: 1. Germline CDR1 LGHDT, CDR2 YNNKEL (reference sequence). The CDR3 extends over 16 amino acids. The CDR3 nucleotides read TGTGCCAGCAGCCAAGGACTAGCGGCCTCCTACAATGAGCAGTTCTTC. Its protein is CASSQGLAASYNEQFF.

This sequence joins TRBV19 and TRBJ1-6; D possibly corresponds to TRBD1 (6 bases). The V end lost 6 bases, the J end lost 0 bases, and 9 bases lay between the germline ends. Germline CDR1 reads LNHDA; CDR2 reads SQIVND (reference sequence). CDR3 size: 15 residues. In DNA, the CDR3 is TGTGCCAGTAGAACAGGGAGCTCCTATAATTCACCCCTCCACTTT. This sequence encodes CASRTGSSYNSPLHF.

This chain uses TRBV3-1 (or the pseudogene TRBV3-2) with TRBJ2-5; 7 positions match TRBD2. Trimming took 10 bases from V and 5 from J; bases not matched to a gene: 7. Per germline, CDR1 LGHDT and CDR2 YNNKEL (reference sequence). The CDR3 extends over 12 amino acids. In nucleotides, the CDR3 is TGTGCCACTACCCCGGGGGGTGAGACCCAGTACTTC. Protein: CATTPGGETQYF.